This TCR beta chain was observed in a study of response to subunit inactivated influenza vaccine. On this clonotype itself: Its antigen is not known. Lacking the conserved final phenylalanine or tryptophan, this CDR3 likely reflects a read error. The DNA is left out, because the CDR3 cannot be placed on it with certainty; the CDR3 is given as TCRdb lists it.

TCRdb used MiXCR to reprocess the RT-PCR reads, holding one entry per CDR3 protein. The table lists about 520,000 distinct CDR3 sequences, 25% of them singletons, with about 1.9% in the top ten. Study findings and constraints: Each seasonal influenza vaccination, the authors suggested, recruits few new T cells.

Inclusive of both ends, the CDR3 amounts to 12 amino acids. V and J are TRBV12-3 or TRBV12-4 and TRBJ1-1; no DNA check was done on the table's D call, TRBD1. The material sequenced was CD4+ T cells sorted from PBMCs, taken 5 days after vaccination. The TCR originated in a man aged 50 to 60 who received an inactivated influenza vaccine. Here the CDR3 reads CASSLEGTVVFS.